This T cell receptor (beta chain) was sequenced during a study of blood T cell repertoires in COVID-19. Study at large: Samples of COVID-19 (acute and convalescent) were obtained from the United States, Italy and Spain. PBMCs, B-cell-depleted T cells, or T cells were the source of the cDNA or gDNA that made up the material.

Per the original data handling: Nucleated cell counts were estimated from reference gene primer amplification. The data were produced by immunoSEQ multiplex PCR, yet TCRdb's version contains in-frame clones alone and is incomplete. D and trimming were read from the DNA, whereas the V and J calls and clone size are those reported in that table. Of around 150,000 clones detected, over 75% appear once; the ten largest clones hold 6%. The V end was cut by 6 bases, the J end by 4 bases, with 12 bases between. The CDR3 covers 13 residues. Participants' reported clinical history set cohort assignment. The origin of this receptor is a man in his forties or fifties who had recovered from COVID-19. The gene calls are TRBV12-3 or TRBV12-4 and TRBJ1-1; perhaps TRBD1 as D (6 bases). The material sequenced was PBMCs or T cells enriched from blood (not recorded which). CDR3 nucleotides: TGTGCCAGCAGGCCTACAGGGCCCACTGAAGCTTTCTTT. Amino acid sequence: CASRPTGPTEAFF.